This T cell receptor (beta chain) originates from a study of sequential checkpoint blockade in melanoma. In the study overall: Randomization was 1:1 between first-line nivolumab→ipilimumab and ipilimumab→nivolumab.

Some clones are missing from TCRdb's copy, which holds only in-frame ones; the method was immunoSEQ multiplex PCR. The sample carries fewer than 30,000 clones, 70% to 85% recorded once. V was shortened by 2 bases and J by 3 bases, with 14 bases between the two germline ends. The germline CDR1 and CDR2 sequences are MNHNS and SASEGT. The CDR3 is made up of 16 amino acids. Treatment described: randomized to nivolumab then ipilimumab (arm A) or the reverse (arm B). Patients had received no earlier DNA-damaging chemotherapy. This chain joins TRBV6-1 and TRBJ1-5, with D hard to call. The sample here was CD8+ T cells sorted from blood (inferred from file names), taken from a patient given nivolumab and ipilimumab in sequence. This receptor was taken from a human donor with melanoma. The CDR3 region is CASSESSTEINQPQHF. The CDR3 DNA sequence: TGTGCCAGCAGTGAATCTTCCACAGAGATCAATCAGCCCCAGCATTTT.